These T cell receptor beta chains were read from a single sample in a study of PD-1 blockade in classical Hodgkin lymphoma. Clones were read by immunoSEQ multiplex PCR, and TCRdb kept only the in-frame ones, dropping some. Here the sample spans about 27,000 clones, 78% being singletons. Sequences were derived from peripheral blood mononuclear cells (PBMCs), sampled before the second cycle of nivolumab. Receptors were obtained from a human donor with classical Hodgkin lymphoma. The CDR3 runs from the conserved cysteine through the conserved F or W. A D gene is named only where the DNA matches it firmly. The size entry is marked missing in some rows and otherwise reads once, few, many or a size class.

>TRBJ1-2|TRBV19|.|TRBD1
TGTGCCACCAAGACAGGGAATTCTGACTATGGCTACACCTTC
CATKTGNSDYGYTF
>TRBJ1-1|TRBV19|few|.
TGTGCCAGTAGTTCTGAGAGCATGAACACTGAAGCTTTCTTT
CASSSESMNTEAFF
>TRBJ2-4|TRBV27|.|.
TGTGCCATCTCGCACGAGCCTGCTAACAGGGACGTGCCCAAAAACATTCAGTACTTC
CAISHEPANRDVPKNIQYF
>TRBJ1-4|TRBV7-9|medium-sized|.
TGTGCCAGCAGAACTGGGGGCATCGGTGAAAAACTGTTTTTT
CASRTGGIGEKLFF
>TRBJ2-5|TRBV2|.|TRBD1
TGTGCCAGCACCCCCCCAGGGGGAGAGACCCAGTACTTC
CASTPPGGETQYF
>TRBJ2-3|TRBV9|.|.
TGTGCCAGCACCCGTTCGGGAAGTCGGGTAGGGGGACCGCAGTATTTT
CASTRSGSRVGGPQYF
>TRBJ2-3|TRBV30|.|.
TGTGCCTGGAGTGTTGGGTCAGGGGCAGGCACAGATACGCAGTATTTT
CAWSVGSGAGTDTQYF
>TRBJ2-7|TRBV6-6|.|.
TGTGCCAGCAGTTACAGTGGGACTCCCTACGAGCAGTACTTC
CASSYSGTPYEQYF
>TRBJ1-2|TRBV6-4|.|.
TGTGCCAGCAGGGGCCACTATGGCTACACCTTC
CASRGHYGYTF
>TRBJ2-7|TRBV4-3|.|TRBD2
TGCGCCAGCAGCCAAGTGATCGGAGCGGGAGAGCAGTACTTC
CASSQVIGAGEQYF
>TRBJ1-5|TRBV18|once|.
TGTGCCAGCTCACCTCAAGAAAATCAGCCCCAGCATTTT
CASSPQENQPQHF
>TRBJ2-7|TRBV7-9|.|TRBD1
TGTGCCAGCAGCTTGGACAGGGGAGCTTACGAGCAGTACTTC
CASSLDRGAYEQYF
>TRBJ1-2|TRBV5-1|.|TRBD1
TGCGCCAGCAGCACGGCCTCCGGGACAGGGGATGGCTACACCTTC
CASSTASGTGDGYTF
>TRBJ2-7|TRBV11-2|.|TRBD2
TGTGCCAGCAGCTCCCGGGCTAGCGGGTTTTCCTACGAGCAGTACTTC
CASSSRASGFSYEQYF
>TRBJ2-5|TRBV7-9|.|.
TGTGCCAGCAGCTTATCTGCAGGGAAAGAGACCCAGTACTTC
CASSLSAGKETQYF
>TRBJ2-1|TRBV5-1|.|TRBD2
TGCGCCAGCAGTGGGAGTAGCGGGGGGGCGTCCTACAATGAGCAGTTCTTC
CASSGSSGGASYNEQFF
>TRBJ1-1|TRBV7-8|.|.
TGTGCCAGCAGCTTAGGAAGAAACACTGAAGCTTTCTTT
CASSLGRNTEAFF
>TRBJ2-1|TRBV6-6|.|TRBD1
TGTGCCAGCAGTCCAATTACAGGGGGAGATGAGCAGTTCTTC
CASSPITGGDEQFF
>TRBJ1-6|TRBV7-2|.|TRBD1
TGTGCCAGCAGCATCAGGGGACAGAATAATTCACCCCTCCACTTT
CASSIRGQNNSPLHF
>TRBJ1-2|TRBV2|.|.
TGTGCCAGCAAAATAGGAGGGGACGGCTACACCTTC
CASKIGGDGYTF
>TRBJ1-2|TRBV6-5|.|TRBD1
TGTGCCAGCAGACCACAGGGGAGCTATGGCTACACCTTC
CASRPQGSYGYTF
>TRBJ1-6|TRBV27|.|.
TGTGCCAGCAGTTTAAGCGGAGTCTATAATTCACCCCTCCACTTT
CASSLSGVYNSPLHF
>TRBJ1-2|TRBV7-9|.|.
TGTGCCAGCAGCTTAGTTTTGGTCGACCTCTATGGCTACACCTTC
CASSLVLVDLYGYTF
>TRBJ1-1|TRBV7-9|.|TRBD1
TGTGCCAGCAGCTTTCAGGGGGCAACTGAAGCTTTCTTT
CASSFQGATEAFF
>TRBJ2-5|TRBV18|once|.
TGTGCCAGCTCACCAGTAAGACAAGAGACCCAGTACTTC
CASSPVRQETQYF
>TRBJ2-1|TRBV5-6|.|.
TGTGCCAGCAGCTTGTGGCAGAATGAGCAGTTCTTC
CASSLWQNEQFF
>TRBJ2-1|TRBV7-9|few|.
TGTGCCAGCAGCCACGATTACAATGAGCAGTTCTTC
CASSHDYNEQFF
>TRBJ2-2|TRBV9|.|TRBD2
TGTGCCAGCAGCCCAGCGGGGGGGCCCACCGGGGAGCTGTTTTTT
CASSPAGGPTGELFF
>TRBJ1-2|TRBV2|.|.
TGTGCCAGCAGAAAGCCAGGAGCCGCTAACTATGGCTACACCTTC
CASRKPGAANYGYTF
>TRBJ2-5|TRBV29-1|.|.
TGCAGCGTTGTTCTCGGAGGGGAGACCCAGTACTTC
CSVVLGGETQYF
>TRBJ1-2|TRBV5-6|once|.
TGTGCCAGCAGCTTGGAAGGGGAGGCCTATGGCTACACCTTC
CASSLEGEAYGYTF
>TRBJ1-2|TRBV6-5|.|TRBD1
TGTGCCAGCAGTTTTGACAGGGGTCATAAGGACACCTTC
CASSFDRGHKDTF
>TRBJ2-2|TRBV19|.|.
TGTGCCAGTATTTCTCAGAACACCGGGGAGCTGTTTTTT
CASISQNTGELFF
>TRBJ2-7|TRBV19|few|TRBD1
TGTGCCAGTAGTATCAGGGGGCTTGCGGGGTACGAGCAGTACTTC
CASSIRGLAGYEQYF
>TRBJ1-1|TRBV6-6|.|.
TGTGCCAGCAAACTGAACACTGAAGCTTTCTTT
CASKLNTEAFF
>TRBJ1-6|TRBV2|.|TRBD1
TGTGCCACCGGACAGGGGGGACGTTCACCCCTCCACTTT
CATGQGGRSPLHF
>TRBJ1-1|TRBV9|.|.
TGTGCCAGCAGCGCCCTACTGGGACACCCGAGGACTGAAGCTTTCTTT
CASSALLGHPRTEAFF
>TRBJ2-1|TRBV9|.|TRBD1
TGTGCCAGCAGCGTTCAGGGGACAGGCTCCTACAATGAGCAGTTCTTC
CASSVQGTGSYNEQFF
>TRBJ2-7|TRBV4-3|once|.
TGCGCCAGCAGCCAAGAAGGGGGGCCGTCCTACGAGCAGTACTTC
CASSQEGGPSYEQYF
>TRBJ2-5|TRBV4-1|.|.
TGCGCCAGCAGCCAAGAATGGGCGGGCAGGATTCCCCAAGAGACCCAGTACTTC
CASSQEWAGRIPQETQYF
>TRBJ1-2|TRBV6-1|once|TRBD1
TGTGCCGCTAGGGACAGGACGAATGGCTACACCTTC
CAARDRTNGYTF
>TRBJ2-1|TRBV7-7|.|TRBD1
TGTGCTAGCAGCGACGGGACAGCTAATGAGCAGTTCTTC
CASSDGTANEQFF
>TRBJ1-6|TRBV2|.|.
TGTGCCAGCAGTGAAGGGCAGGGATGGGCACCCCTCCACTTT
CASSEGQGWAPLHF
>TRBJ2-5|TRBV11-3|.|TRBD2
TGTGCCAGCAGCCTCGGGGGGGGACATCAAGAGACCCAGTACTTC
CASSLGGGHQETQYF
>TRBJ1-2|TRBV11-2|.|.
TGTGCCAGCAGCTTAGACCGAAACATTTATGGCTACACCTTC
CASSLDRNIYGYTF